Included here is one TCR beta chain sequence, with context. Sequencing was performed with immunoSEQ multiplex PCR; in TCRdb, only in-frame clones are kept and a portion is missing. The data hold 240,000 or so clones, with around 87% observed a single time. The treatment: 15 to 20 received Ad26.COV2.S at low or high dose, single or two shots; roughly five received placebo; per-sample allocation not given. Samples were taken on day 63 after the first vaccine or placebo injection. The source of the sample is a study of Ad26.COV2.S vaccination and SARS-CoV-2 variants. Per germline, CDR1 MDHEN and CDR2 SYDVKM. The CDR3 is 15 amino acids. V dropped 7 bases and J dropped 0 bases, with 14 bases sitting between them.

The clonotype comes from a person between 18 and 65 years old who received the Ad26.COV2.S COVID-19 vaccine or a placebo. The sequencing here drew on peripheral blood, taken in a trial of Ad26.COV2.S vaccine versus placebo. The genes are TRBV28 and TRBJ2-3; D gene uncertain. CDR3 amino acids: CASISPKTSTDTQYF. CDR3 coding DNA: TGTGCCAGCATATCCCCCAAAACTAGCACAGATACGCAGTATTTT.